A selection of T cell receptor beta chains follows, all from one sample in a study of tissue T cells after allogeneic stem cell transplantation. TCRdb's copy holds only in-frame clones and misses some; the assay was immunoSEQ multiplex PCR. The profile shows 9,500 to 15,000 clones, roughly 70% of them singletons. Sequences were derived from tissue from the right colon, sampled at autopsy. These receptors originate from a woman aged 18 to 50 with breast cancer. Each CDR3 is given with its conserved first and last residue. D genes are given only for firm matches. Where a row states a size, it is once, few, many or the class of an expanded clone; other rows omit it.

NA,TRBJ2-1,TRBV6-2/TRBV6-3,NA,CASSLDSQSYNEQFF,TGTGCCAGCAGCCTCGACAGCCAGTCCTACAATGAGCAGTTCTTC
NA,TRBJ2-6,TRBV5-4,NA,CASSFKRPGANVLTF,TGTGCCAGCAGCTTTAAGAGACCCGGGGCCAACGTCCTGACTTTC
TRBD1,TRBJ2-5,TRBV19,once,CASSPGQGAQETQYF,TGTGCCAGTAGTCCCGGACAGGGGGCGCAGGAGACCCAGTACTTC
TRBD2,TRBJ2-3,TRBV19,few,CASSIPKSGRGDTQYF,TGTGCCAGTAGTATTCCCAAGAGCGGGAGGGGAGATACGCAGTATTTT
NA,TRBJ2-7,TRBV6-2/TRBV6-3,few,CASSGEEYLSYEQYF,TGTGCCAGCAGTGGGGAGGAGTACCTCTCCTACGAGCAGTACTTC
TRBD1,TRBJ1-4,TRBV5-4,NA,CASSLGGQSNEKLFF,TGTGCCAGCAGCTTGGGGGGACAGTCTAATGAAAAACTGTTTTTT
NA,TRBJ2-1,TRBV11-3,NA,CASSFETRTYNEQFF,TGTGCCAGCAGCTTTGAGACAAGGACCTACAATGAGCAGTTCTTC
NA,TRBJ1-5,TRBV2,NA,CASSDGNQPQHF,TGTGCCAGCAGTGACGGCAATCAGCCCCAGCATTTT
TRBD1,TRBJ1-2,TRBV18,NA,CASSPQTGSLRGYTF,TGTGCCAGCTCACCTCAGACAGGGTCTCTTCGTGGCTACACCTTC
NA,TRBJ1-2,TRBV30,NA,CAWSREGYGYTF,TGTGCCTGGAGTCGTGAAGGGTATGGCTACACCTTC
NA,TRBJ2-3,TRBV20-1,NA,CSARGTDTQYF,TGCAGCGCTAGGGGCACAGATACGCAGTATTTT
NA,TRBJ2-3,TRBV6-4,NA,CASSEVAASTDTQYF,TGTGCCAGCAGTGAGGTAGCGGCTAGCACAGATACGCAGTATTTT
TRBD2,TRBJ2-7,TRBV7-8,NA,CASSLVGSGTYEQYF,TGTGCCAGCAGCTTAGTTGGTAGCGGGACATACGAGCAGTACTTC
NA,TRBJ1-4,TRBV4-3,few,CASSQEGRGLGEKLFF,TGCGCCAGCAGCCAAGAAGGACGGGGCTTAGGAGAAAAACTGTTTTTT
NA,TRBJ2-1,TRBV12-3/TRBV12-4,NA,CASSFSEGGVF,TGTGCCAGCAGTTTCTCTGAAGGGGGGGTCTTC
TRBD1,TRBJ2-2,TRBV4-2,few,CASSARTGETGELFF,TGTGCCAGCAGCGCTCGGACAGGGGAGACCGGGGAGCTGTTTTTT
NA,TRBJ2-7,TRBV12-3/TRBV12-4,NA,CASKRGLDYEQYF,TGTGCCAGCAAACGGGGACTGGACTACGAGCAGTACTTC
NA,TRBJ2-3,TRBV7-3,once,CASSLAAHTDTQYF,TGTGCCAGCAGCTTAGCAGCACACACAGATACGCAGTATTTT
NA,TRBJ2-7,TRBV18,NA,CASSPTSAGEQYF,TGTGCCAGCTCACCAACCTCAGCGGGCGAGCAGTACTTC
NA,TRBJ2-1,TRBV19,once,CASSMAGTYNEQFF,TGTGCCAGTAGTATGGCAGGCACCTACAATGAGCAGTTCTTC
TRBD2,TRBJ2-1,TRBV29-1,NA,CSVGRGGSYNEQFF,TGCAGCGTAGGACGGGGGGGCTCCTACAATGAGCAGTTCTTC
NA,TRBJ2-3,TRBV4-2,NA,CASSQVDSSTDTQYF,TGTGCCAGCAGCCAAGTGGACAGCAGCACAGATACGCAGTATTTT
NA,TRBJ2-1,TRBV2,few,CASSEFVNEQFF,TGTGCCAGCAGTGAATTCGTCAATGAGCAGTTCTTC
NA,TRBJ2-7,TRBV7-8,once,CASNPSGDYGRGYEQYF,TGTGCCAGCAACCCCTCGGGCGATTACGGACGGGGCTACGAGCAGTACTTC
TRBD2,TRBJ2-7,TRBV7-7,NA,CASSPRLAGPYEQYF,TGTGCTAGCAGCCCTCGACTAGCGGGGCCCTACGAGCAGTACTTC
NA,TRBJ2-6,TRBV18,NA,CASSPPRRPSGANVLTF,TGTGCCAGCTCACCACCGCGCCGGCCCTCTGGGGCCAACGTCCTGACTTTC
TRBD1,TRBJ2-7,TRBV19,NA,CASSRGDSRHEQYF,TGTGCCAGTAGTAGAGGGGACAGCAGGCACGAGCAGTACTTC
NA,TRBJ1-5,TRBV7-8,medium-sized,CASSQDRDARQPQHF,TGTGCCAGCAGCCAAGACCGGGACGCCCGCCAACCCCAGCATTTT
NA,TRBJ2-1,TRBV12-5,NA,CASGFGESGANEQFF,TGTGCTAGTGGTTTTGGGGAATCCGGGGCCAATGAGCAGTTCTTC